The clone carrying this T cell receptor (beta chain) was found many times. The antigen is unknown. Assembly of TCR beta libraries relied on iRepertoire HTBI primers together with Arm-PCR of CDR3 regions. TCRdb re-analysed the multiplex PCR reads in MiXCR, keeping a single row per CDR3 protein. Of about 520,000 distinct CDR3 sequences detected, 12% appear once; the ten largest clones hold roughly 9.3%. This specimen belongs to a study of regulatory T cells in long-lasting Graves disease. Study-level findings and limits: Patients whose Graves' disease persisted exhibited lower TCR diversity than those newly diagnosed. With persistent disease, TRBV28, TRBJ1-2 and TRBJ2-5 were the favored segments.

This sample's time point: newly diagnosed GD, antithyroid drugs for less than 3 months. PBMC-extracted RNA yielded the TCR library. Between the trimmed V and J ends, which lost 2 bases and 0 bases, there was a span of 14 bases. This CDR3 contains 16 residues. Germline loops: CDR1 GTSNPN, CDR2 SVGIG (reference sequence). This sample was also put to use in a study of T cells in Graves' hyperthyroidism and ophthalmopathy.

The sequencing here drew on peripheral blood mononuclear cells (PBMCs), taken at new diagnosis, from a patient treated with antithyroid drugs. The chain uses TRBV30 and TRBJ1-5; possible D gene TRBD1, 6 bases. This clonotype was obtained from a woman aged 25-40 years with Graves disease. This chain's CDR3 is CAWSPSGTLSNQPQHF. The CDR3 region has the DNA TGTGCCTGGAGTCCATCCGGGACACTTAGCAATCAGCCCCAGCATTTT.